These T cell receptor beta chains were read from a single sample in a study of identical twins. MiXCR, applied by TCRdb to the 5' RACE reads, yields one record per CDR3 protein. Among roughly 720,000 distinct CDR3 sequences listed, around a sixth were seen once. The same sample was also used in a study of T cells expressing NK-cell markers.

The sequenced sample was PBMCs. The source of these receptors is a woman aged 18-35 years in good health. CDR3s include the opening cysteine and the closing phenylalanine or tryptophan. The D gene is left open where the match is weak. Only part of the rows carry a size: once, few, many, or a class if the clone is expanded.

J gene,D gene,V gene,CDR3 length,clone size,CDR3 protein,CDR3 DNA
TRBJ2-7,-,TRBV15,13,-,CATSRDTIYEQYF,TGTGCCACCAGCAGAGATACGATCTACGAGCAGTACTTC
TRBJ2-3,-,TRBV6-1,12,-,CASSARGATQYF,TGTGCCAGCAGTGCCCGGGGAGCTACGCAGTATTTT
TRBJ2-7,-,TRBV7-2,15,-,CASSPFGRVSYEQYF,TGTGCCAGCAGCCCTTTTGGGCGGGTCTCCTACGAGCAGTACTTC
TRBJ2-7,-,TRBV2,12,-,CASRRDYDEQYF,TGTGCCAGCAGAAGGGATTACGACGAGCAGTACTTC
TRBJ2-1,-,TRBV20-1,12,-,CSASGPYNEQFF,TGCAGTGCTAGCGGGCCTTACAATGAGCAGTTCTTC
TRBJ2-1,TRBD1,TRBV5-6,16,-,CASSSPGTGWVDEQFF,TGTGCCAGCAGCTCGCCCGGGACAGGGTGGGTAGATGAGCAGTTCTTC
TRBJ2-1,-,TRBV29-1,12,-,CSVEVVVNEQFF,TGCAGCGTTGAAGTGGTGGTAAATGAGCAGTTCTTC
TRBJ2-7,-,TRBV7-2,13,-,CASSLAVWGEQYF,TGTGCCAGCAGCTTAGCGGTTTGGGGCGAGCAGTACTTC
TRBJ2-3,TRBD1,TRBV5-1,16,few,CASSPNPTGTTDTQYF,TGCGCCAGCAGCCCTAATCCGACAGGGACCACAGATACGCAGTATTTT
TRBJ1-2,TRBD1,TRBV30,14,many,CAWSIAQTGRGYTF,TGTGCCTGGAGTATCGCCCAGACAGGGCGCGGCTACACCTTC
TRBJ1-1,-,TRBV5-1,13,many,CASSSGGDTEAFF,TGCGCCAGCAGCTCCGGGGGGGACACTGAAGCTTTCTTT
TRBJ2-1,TRBD1,TRBV5-1,15,many,CASSLGDRGYNEQFF,TGCGCCAGCAGCTTGGGCGACAGGGGTTACAATGAGCAGTTCTTC
TRBJ2-5,-,TRBV5-1,13,many,CASSLEGQETQYF,TGCGCCAGCAGCTTGGAGGGGCAAGAGACCCAGTACTTC
TRBJ2-7,TRBD1,TRBV29-1,12,few,CSVGQVGYEQYF,TGCAGCGTGGGACAGGTTGGGTACGAGCAGTACTTC
TRBJ1-2,TRBD1,TRBV2,13,-,CASKATGAYGYTF,TGTGCCAGCAAGGCGACAGGGGCTTATGGCTACACCTTC
TRBJ2-2,-,TRBV5-1,14,-,CASSEDTNTGELFF,TGCGCCAGCAGCGAGGACACGAACACCGGGGAGCTGTTTTTT
TRBJ2-7,TRBD2,TRBV5-1,13,few,CASSLVPGGEQYF,TGTGCCAGCAGTTTAGTGCCGGGGGGCGAGCAGTACTTC
TRBJ2-3,-,TRBV29-1,13,few,CSVGLPITDTQYF,TGCAGCGTTGGGCTACCGATTACAGATACGCAGTATTTT